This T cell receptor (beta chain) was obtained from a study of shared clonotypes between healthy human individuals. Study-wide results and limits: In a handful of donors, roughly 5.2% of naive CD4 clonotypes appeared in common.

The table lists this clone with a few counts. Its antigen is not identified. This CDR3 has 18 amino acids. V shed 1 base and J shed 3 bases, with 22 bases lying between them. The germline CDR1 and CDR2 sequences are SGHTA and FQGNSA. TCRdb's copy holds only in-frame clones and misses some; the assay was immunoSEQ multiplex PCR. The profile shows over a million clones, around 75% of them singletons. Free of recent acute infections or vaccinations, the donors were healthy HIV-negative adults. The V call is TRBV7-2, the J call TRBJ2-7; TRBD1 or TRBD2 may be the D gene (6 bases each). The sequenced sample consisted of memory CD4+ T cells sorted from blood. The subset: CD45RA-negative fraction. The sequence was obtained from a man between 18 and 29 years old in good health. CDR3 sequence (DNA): TGTGCCAGCAGCTTAGGACCGGTCGACTGGGGGGCTAGCTACGAGCAGTACTTC. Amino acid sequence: CASSLGPVDWGASYEQYF.